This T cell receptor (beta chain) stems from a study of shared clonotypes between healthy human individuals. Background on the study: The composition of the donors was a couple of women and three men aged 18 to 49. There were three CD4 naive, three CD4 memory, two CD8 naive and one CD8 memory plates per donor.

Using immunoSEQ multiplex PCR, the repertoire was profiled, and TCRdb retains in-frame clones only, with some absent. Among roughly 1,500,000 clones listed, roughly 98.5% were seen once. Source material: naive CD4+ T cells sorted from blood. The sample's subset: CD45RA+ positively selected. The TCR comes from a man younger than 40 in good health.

The CDR3 reads CASSPTAVPNTGELFF. CDR3 bases: TGTGCCAGCAGCCCGACGGCAGTCCCGAACACCGGGGAGCTGTTTTTT. V and J are TRBV11-2 and TRBJ2-2; D gene unclear. CDR3 length equals 16 residues. Looked up from germline, CDR1 is SGHAT and CDR2 is FQNNGV. Trimming took 5 bases from V and 0 from J, leaving 13 bases between them. The whole variable domain, remainder taken from reference TRBV11-2 and TRBJ2-2, is EAGVAQSPRYKIIEKRQSVAFWCNPISGHATLYWYQQILGQGPKLLIQFQNNGVVDDSQLPKDRFSAERLKGVDSTLKIQPAKLEDSAVYLCASSPTAVPNTGELFFGEGSRLTVL.